Detailed here is one T cell receptor (beta chain). Unique molecular identifiers were built into the TCRbeta library. TCRdb recomputed calls from the PCR reads with MiXCR, one row per CDR3 protein. The sample lists some 400,000 distinct CDR3 sequences, roughly 20% occurring once. This entry belongs to a study of T-cell reconstitution after alpha-beta-depleted transplantation in children. Germline V gives CDR1 LGHNA, CDR2 YSLEER. CDR3 size: 17 residues. V lost 4 bases and J 0 bases, leaving 16 bases between the germline ends. The rearrangement joins TRBV4-3 to TRBJ2-1, with D hard to call. Sequencing used PBMCs from the stem cell graft donor, obtained from the stem cell graft. The receptor was isolated from a human donor who donated a stem cell graft to a child with acute myeloid leukemia. In DNA form, the CDR3 reads TGCGCCAGCAGCCCGCGCCTAGTCGCCAGCTCCTACAATGAGCAGTTCTTC. The encoded protein is CASSPRLVASSYNEQFF.